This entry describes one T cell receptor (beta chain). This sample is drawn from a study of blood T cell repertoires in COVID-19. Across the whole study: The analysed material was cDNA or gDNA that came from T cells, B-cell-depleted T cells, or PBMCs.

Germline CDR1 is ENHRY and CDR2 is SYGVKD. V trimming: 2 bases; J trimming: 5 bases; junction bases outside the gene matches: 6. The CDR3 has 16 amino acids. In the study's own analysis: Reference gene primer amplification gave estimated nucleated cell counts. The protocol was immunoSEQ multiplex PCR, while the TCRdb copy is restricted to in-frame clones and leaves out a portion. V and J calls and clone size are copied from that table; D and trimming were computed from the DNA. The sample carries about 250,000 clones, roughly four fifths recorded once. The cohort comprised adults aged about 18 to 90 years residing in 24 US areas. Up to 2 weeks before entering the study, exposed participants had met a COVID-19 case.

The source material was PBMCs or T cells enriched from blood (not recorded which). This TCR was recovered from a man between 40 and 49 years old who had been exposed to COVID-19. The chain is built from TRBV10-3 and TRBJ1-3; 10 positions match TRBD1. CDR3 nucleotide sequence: TGTGCCATCAGTGAGACCGGACAGGGGGACCGAAACACCATATATTTT. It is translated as CAISETGQGDRNTIYF.